Listed below are T cell receptor beta chains from one sample, sequenced in a study of Ad26.COV2.S vaccination and SARS-CoV-2 variants. TCRdb's copy holds only in-frame clones and misses some; the assay was immunoSEQ multiplex PCR. The repertoire consists of around 250,000 clones, with more than 70% occurring once and the leading ten covering more than 2.5%. The input for sequencing was peripheral blood, taken in a trial of Ad26.COV2.S vaccine versus placebo. These receptors all come from a person between 18 and 65 years old who received the Ad26.COV2.S COVID-19 vaccine or a placebo. The CDR3 runs from the conserved cysteine through the conserved F or W. Each record gives: D gene, clone size, V gene, J gene, CDR3 DNA, CDR3 protein. A D gene is named only where the DNA matches it firmly. The size entry is marked missing in some rows and otherwise reads once, few, many or a size class.

TRBD2,.,TRBV29-1,TRBJ2-1,TGCAGCGTTCGGGACTACTCTGGCCGGGATGAGCAGTTCTTC,CSVRDYSGRDEQFF
.,.,TRBV27,TRBJ2-3,TGTGCCAGCAGTAAACGCACAGATACGCAGTATTTT,CASSKRTDTQYF
.,.,TRBV19,TRBJ2-2,TGTGCCAGTAGTTCAGGGAGGACTAACACCGGGGAGCTGTTTTTT,CASSSGRTNTGELFF
TRBD1,.,TRBV5-1,TRBJ2-2,TGCGCCAGCAGACCACAGGGGGTCGTCTACACCGGGGAGCTGTTTTTT,CASRPQGVVYTGELFF
.,.,TRBV7-2,TRBJ1-4,TGTGCCAGCAGCTCCGACAGTATTCAGGGGCGGAATGAAAAACTGTTTTTT,CASSSDSIQGRNEKLFF
.,.,TRBV30,TRBJ1-2,TGTGCCTGGAGCCCGGGGAGAGGCTACACCTTC,CAWSPGRGYTF
TRBD2,.,TRBV15,TRBJ2-3,TGTGCCACCAGCAGTGGACTAGCGGGCGGGAAGTATTTT,CATSSGLAGGKYF
.,once,TRBV29-1,TRBJ2-7,TGCAGCGTTGGAGGCAGGGGAGATCGCGAGCAGTACTTC,CSVGGRGDREQYF
TRBD2,.,TRBV5-4,TRBJ2-3,TGTGCCAGCACCAGAAGATTTAGCGGGGGGAAGGATACGCAGTATTTT,CASTRRFSGGKDTQYF
.,.,TRBV18,TRBJ2-1,TGTGCCAGCTCACCGAATGGACACCAGTACAATGAGCAGTTCTTC,CASSPNGHQYNEQFF
.,.,TRBV5-1,TRBJ1-1,TGCGCCAGCAGCTTGTGGCCAGGGACGAACACTGAAGCTTTCTTT,CASSLWPGTNTEAFF
.,.,TRBV25-1,TRBJ1-2,TGTGCCAGCATAGATACAGGGAGGTACTATGGCTACACCTTC,CASIDTGRYYGYTF
.,few,TRBV5-1,TRBJ2-1,TGCGCCAGCAGCGCGAACCTCCGGTACAATGAGCAGTTCTTC,CASSANLRYNEQFF
.,.,TRBV6-5,TRBJ1-2,TGTGCCAGCAGTTATGGGACATCCGGGCATGGCTACACCTTC,CASSYGTSGHGYTF
.,.,TRBV4-1,TRBJ2-7,TGCGCCAGCAGCCAAGGAGGTCGGAACACCTACGAGCAGTACTTC,CASSQGGRNTYEQYF
.,once,TRBV5-4,TRBJ2-5,TGTGCCAGCAGCCCTACCCCGGACTCACAAGAGACCCAGTACTTC,CASSPTPDSQETQYF
TRBD2,.,TRBV7-2,TRBJ2-3,TGTGCCAGCAGCACCCGGACTAGCGGGAGACCAGATACGCAGTATTTT,CASSTRTSGRPDTQYF
.,.,TRBV6-2/TRBV6-3,TRBJ2-3,TGTGCCAGCAGTTCTAGTAGCGGAACAGATACGCAGTATTTT,CASSSSSGTDTQYF
.,few,TRBV6-6,TRBJ2-1,TGTGCCAGCAGTTACTCGACGGCCGGTGAGCAGTTCTTC,CASSYSTAGEQFF
TRBD2,.,TRBV30,TRBJ2-6,TGTGCCTGGAGTAGACTAGCGGGGTACTCTGGGGCCAACGTCCTGACTTTC,CAWSRLAGYSGANVLTF
TRBD1,.,TRBV6-4,TRBJ2-5,TGTGCCAGCAGGGACAGGGGCCCTCAAGAGACCCAGTACTTC,CASRDRGPQETQYF
.,.,TRBV6-6,TRBJ1-2,TGTGCCAGCAGTTACCCGGGCAATACATTCTATGGCTACACCTTC,CASSYPGNTFYGYTF
.,.,TRBV6-1,TRBJ1-1,TGTGCCAGCAGTGAAGTACCAGACGCATTGAACACTGAAGCTTTCTTT,CASSEVPDALNTEAFF
.,.,TRBV3-1/TRBV3-2,TRBJ2-7,TGTGCCAGCAGCCAACCGGGAAGGGACGAGCAGTACTTC,CASSQPGRDEQYF
TRBD1,.,TRBV3-1/TRBV3-2,TRBJ1-6,TGTGCCAGCCGACAAAGGACAGGGGGTTCTAGTTCACCCCTCCACTTT,CASRQRTGGSSSPLHF
TRBD1,.,TRBV12-3/TRBV12-4,TRBJ1-2,TGTGCCAGCAGAACAGGGGGCGCGAAGGGCTACACCTTC,CASRTGGAKGYTF
TRBD2,once,TRBV11-2,TRBJ2-3,TGTGCCAGCAGCACCGGACTAGTTACAGATACGCAGTATTTT,CASSTGLVTDTQYF
.,.,TRBV6-6,TRBJ2-7,TGTGCCAGCAGCCCGGGGACCAGGCAAACCCAGTACGAGCAGTACTTC,CASSPGTRQTQYEQYF
TRBD1,once,TRBV11-2,TRBJ1-1,TGTGCCAGCAGCTCCATGACAGGGGCTTTCTTT,CASSSMTGAFF
.,.,TRBV6-1,TRBJ1-5,TGTGCCAGCAGTGAAGGTCAGGGCAGTCAGCCCCAGCATTTT,CASSEGQGSQPQHF